This TCR beta chain was obtained from a study of beta chain features in type 1 diabetes. Overall study results and limits: Sampled from patients, naive, central memory and Treg TCRB repertoires appeared more similar than those sampled from healthy donors. Researchers report that Type 1 diabetes patients had moderately but significantly shorter TCRB CDR3s across all four CD4+ subsets. Whether TCRB rearrangement is influenced by HLA type went unresolved here.

In its sample, this clone was seen a few times. Its antigen is undetermined. Every bit of the isolated RNA underwent reverse transcription, so sequencing read expressed TCRB transcripts. Profiling relied on immunoSEQ multiplex PCR, and the TCRdb table lists in-frame clones only, not all of them. The sample gives nearly 700,000 clones, 13% of which show up once; less than 0.025% is in the top ten. Averaging approximately 0.11 L, one heparinised blood draw came from each individual donor. The CDR3 covers 15 residues. V lost 0 bases, J lost 4 bases, and 2 bases stayed unmatched. Germline V CDR1 and CDR2: SGHDT, YYEEEE.

Input material: naive CD4+ T cells from blood. The rearrangement joins TRBV5-6 to TRBJ2-2, with 8 bases that match TRBD1. This receptor was obtained from a man aged 18 to 30 with type 1 diabetes. Here the CDR3 reads CASSLGTGFTGELFF. The CDR3, as DNA: TGTGCCAGCAGCTTGGGGACAGGGTTCACCGGGGAGCTGTTTTTT.